A single sample is the source of the 5 T cell receptor beta chains below, sequenced in a study of persistence of HIV-infected CD4 T cells. The libraries were made with immunoSEQ version 4 in survey mode. Only in-frame clones appear in the TCRdb table, and some are missing; sequencing was by immunoSEQ multiplex PCR. This sample yields about 45,000 clones, of which 70% to 90% are seen a single time; around 3.4% belongs to the top ten. The antigens for these receptors are not known. Cells were stimulated nonspecifically with anti-CD3/anti-CD28 magnetic beads. CD4+ T cells upregulating both CD40 ligand and CD69 were sorted as responding cells. The input for sequencing was CD4+ T cells sorted from PBMCs after roughly 17-hour stimulation, taken from a patient who received antiretroviral therapy. The receptors were gathered from an adult woman with HIV who was CMV-seropositive.

The V call is TRBV30, the J call TRBJ2-5; D is undetermined. Germline CDR1 and CDR2: GTSNPN and SVGIG (reference sequence). V lost 2 bases, J lost 5 bases, and 9 bases lay in between. The CDR3 is 12 residues long. The CDR3 is CAWSPSGETQYF. CDR3 DNA: TGTGCCTGGAGTCCAAGTGGGGAGACCCAGTACTTC.

This chain joins TRBV7-2 and TRBJ1-1, with D tentatively TRBD1 (5 bases). The germline V gene encodes CDR1 SGHTA and CDR2 FQGNSA. The length of the CDR3 is 15 residues. Trimming took off 4 bases at V and 1 base at J, with 13 bases between the two ends. The CDR3 bases are TGTGCCAGCAGCTCCTCGGGACTCGGGAACACTGAAGCTTTCTTT. This sequence encodes CASSSSGLGNTEAFF.

This chain joins TRBV7-3 and TRBJ2-1; D possibly uses TRBD1 or TRBD2 (6 bases each). The CDR3 extends over 14 amino acids. V dropped 2 bases and J dropped 5 bases, with 10 bases sitting between them. Looked up from germline, CDR1 is SGHTA and CDR2 is FQGTGA. CDR3: CASSLGGGNNEQFF. CDR3 coding DNA: TGTGCCAGCAGCTTAGGAGGGGGTAACAATGAGCAGTTCTTC.

This clone was seen a single time. The chain combines TRBV11-1 with TRBJ1-4; 8 bases agree with TRBD1. Germline V gives CDR1 SGHAT, CDR2 FQDESV (reference sequence). This CDR3 spans 15 amino acids. Trimming cost V 6 bases and J 2 bases; bases outside gene matches: 5. In DNA, the CDR3 is TGTGCCAGCAGTCCAGGGGGCTGGACTAATGAAAAACTGTTTTTT. Translated: CASSPGGWTNEKLFF.

The chain joins TRBV19 to TRBJ2-1, with TRBD1 identical over 10 bases. Germline values: CDR1 LNHDA, CDR2 SQIVND (reference sequence). Trimming took 6 bases from V and 4 from J; bases not matched to a gene: 6. This CDR3 has 15 amino acids. CDR3 residues: CASRAGDRGYNEQFF. The CDR3 nucleotides read TGTGCCAGTAGAGCGGGGGACAGGGGTTACAATGAGCAGTTCTTC.